The 16 T cell receptor beta chains listed next were all sequenced from one sample in a study of PD-L1 blockade in urothelial cancer (dated by TCRdb to 2017 to 2019). This sample's time point label indicates: pretreatment peripheral blood. The library was made by the immunoSEQ multiplex PCR assay. TCRdb holds this immuneACCESS table with in-frame rearrangements only. Some clones are missing; in checked studies, unresolved V genes explain under half, and the rest has no known cause. For this sample there are about 56,000 clones; 65% to 90% appear just once. Around 16% of the sample belongs to the ten largest clones. Source: PBMCs, taken around atezolizumab (anti-PD-L1) treatment. These receptors were collected from a man aged 65-85 years with urothelial cancer.

This clone was seen more than once but under ten times. The chain uses TRBV10-1 and TRBJ2-3; a weak D match, TRBD2 (6 bases). The CDR3 is 14 residues long. Germline CDR1 WNHNN, CDR2 SYGVQD (reference sequence). V was cut by 5 bases and J by 6 bases, with 15 bases left in between. CDR3 in amino acids: CASSSGLHGDTQYF. For the CDR3, the DNA is TGCGCCAGCAGTTCGGGACTCCACGGCGATACGCAGTATTTT.

This clone came up once. The rearrangement links TRBV18 to TRBJ2-2; 10 bases are shared with TRBD2. Germline trimming cut 2 bases from V and 6 bases from J; bases unmatched to any gene: 12. The CDR3 has 18 residues. Germline V lookup: CDR1 KGHSH, CDR2 LQKENI. In DNA form, the CDR3 reads TGTGCCAGCTCACCAAGAGCGGGAGGGCAGGACGTCTCCGGGGAGCTGTTTTTT. Its translation is CASSPRAGGQDVSGELFF.

To note about this clone: At one of its ends the junction is not consistent with the germline gene, which may arise from a read error. The rearrangement joins TRBV2 to TRBJ2-1; 15 positions agree with TRBD2. There are 19 residues in the CDR3. Germline V CDR1 and CDR2: SNHLY, FYNNEI. The CDR3 coding sequence is TGTGCCAGCAGACCCGGGACTAGCGGGAGGTACCGCTCCCACAATGAGCAGTTCTTC. Translation gives CASRPGTSGRYRSHNEQFF.

The chain joins TRBV19 to TRBJ2-7; possibly TRBD2 for D (6 bases). The CDR3 spans 14 residues. Trimming pared 6 bases from V and 0 bases from J, leaving 12 bases between. Germline loops: CDR1 LNHDA, CDR2 SQIVND (reference sequence). The CDR3 DNA reads TGTGCCAGTAGCCTCTCCGGGAGCTCCTACGAGCAGTACTTC. Translating gives CASSLSGSSYEQYF.

The genes are TRBV7-2 and TRBJ2-1; D perhaps matches TRBD1 (6 bases). Germline lookup yields CDR1 SGHTA and CDR2 FQGNSA. The CDR3 spans 13 residues. V lost 1 base and J 7 bases, leaving 8 bases between the germline ends. The CDR3 DNA follows: TGTGCCAGCAGCTTAGTGAGGGGGAATGAGCAGTTCTTC. Its protein is CASSLVRGNEQFF.

The V call is TRBV29-1, the J call TRBJ1-1; the D gene is possibly TRBD1 (5 bases). V was pared by 8 bases and J by 3 bases, with 7 bases between. CDR1 and CDR2 (germline): SQVTM, ANQGSEA. CDR3 size: 10 residues. The CDR3 region has the DNA TGCAGCACCAGGGACACTGAAGCTTTCTTT. Amino acids: CSTRDTEAFF.

V gene TRBV30 combines with J gene TRBJ2-5, with TRBD1 matching 9 bases. Germline V gives CDR1 GTSNPN, CDR2 SVGIG (reference sequence). The CDR3 consists of 17 residues. The junction had 14 bases not matched to a gene; V was cut back by 1 base and J by 5 bases. CDR3 sequence reads: CAWSDLTPGTGKETQYF. The CDR3, as DNA: TGTGCCTGGAGTGACCTAACCCCCGGGACAGGGAAGGAGACCCAGTACTTC. Filled out from reference TRBV30 and TRBJ2-5, the complete variable domain reads SQTIHQWPATLVQPVGSPLSLECTVEGTSNPNLYWYRQAAGRGLQLLFYSVGIGQISSEVPQNLSASRPQDRQFILSSKKLLLSDSGFYLCAWSDLTPGTGKETQYFGPGTRLLVL.

This rearrangement joins TRBV18 to TRBJ2-1; 8 bases fit TRBD2. Germline lookup yields CDR1 KGHSH and CDR2 LQKENI. The CDR3 loop spans 14 amino acids. V lost 8 bases, J lost 7 bases, and 10 bases stayed unmatched. Here the CDR3 reads CASREGIGPNEQFF. The DNA of the CDR3 is TGTGCCAGCCGGGAGGGGATTGGGCCGAATGAGCAGTTCTTC. The entire variable domain, with the rest obtained from reference TRBV18 and TRBJ2-1, is as follows: NAGVMQNPRHLVRRRGQEARLRCSPMKGHSHVYWYRQLPEEGLKFMVYLQKENIIDESGMPKERFSAEFPKEGPSILRIQQVVRGDSAAYFCASREGIGPNEQFFGPGTRLTVL.

The V and J genes are TRBV18 and TRBJ1-3; perhaps TRBD1 as D (6 bases). The germline CDR1 and CDR2 sequences are KGHSH and LQKENI. Trimming shortened V by 6 bases and J by 0 bases, and 15 bases separated the two germline ends. The CDR3 consists of 16 residues. CDR3 protein: CASSPARQDSGNTIYF. The DNA of the CDR3 is TGTGCCAGCTCGCCCGCCCGACAGGACTCTGGAAACACCATATATTTT.

V gene TRBV5-4 combines with J gene TRBJ2-5, with D hard to call. The length of the CDR3 is 16 residues. Trimming took off 1 base at V and 2 bases at J, with 15 bases between the two ends. Germline V CDR1 and CDR2: SGHNT, YYREEE (reference sequence). The CDR3 reads CASSLFAAYGQETQYF. CDR3 DNA: TGTGCCAGCAGCTTGTTTGCCGCGTACGGTCAAGAGACCCAGTACTTC.

The chain joins TRBV5-8 to TRBJ2-7; D perhaps matches TRBD1 (5 bases). Germline V gene sequence: CDR1 SGHTS, CDR2 YDEGEE. There are 14 residues in the CDR3. V was clipped by 3 bases and J by 3 bases, with 13 bases between them. The CDR3 DNA is TGTGCCAGCAGCTGGCTAGGGGCGTACTACGAGCAGTACTTC. Its translation is CASSWLGAYYEQYF.

V usage is TRBV21-1 and J usage is TRBJ2-7; the listed D gene, TRBD1, was not tested against the DNA. TRBV21-1 is described as a pseudogene. This CDR3 contains 13 residues. Here the CDR3 DNA reads TGTGCCAGCAGCAATTGGGGCCGCTACGAGCAGTACTTC. This translates into CASSNWGRYEQYF.

V usage is TRBV13 and J usage is TRBJ2-7; 13 bases line up with TRBD2. J gave up 7 bases and V 5 bases, and 8 bases lay outside the gene matches. CDR3 length: 15 amino acids. Per germline, CDR1 PRHDT and CDR2 FYEKMQ (reference sequence). CDR3 sequence (DNA): TGTGCCAGCAGCCCTGGACTAGCGGGAGTAGGGGAGCAGTACTTC. It specifies CASSPGLAGVGEQYF.

The chain links TRBV7-6 to TRBJ1-1, with D perhaps matching TRBD1 (6 bases). CDR1 is SGHVS and CDR2 is FNYEAQ in the germline V gene. Trimming removed 1 base at V and 4 bases at J, with 10 bases between. The CDR3 extends over 14 amino acids. CDR3 bases: TGTGCCAGCAGCTTAGGGGGGGGCCGCACTGAAGCTTTCTTT. Its protein is CASSLGGGRTEAFF.

The chain uses TRBV6-6 and TRBJ2-1; 12 nucleotides align to TRBD2. The V gene's germline CDR1 is MNHNY and CDR2 SVGAGI (reference sequence). CDR3 length equals 16 residues. Trimming at V came to 6 bases and at J to 8 bases, leaving 11 bases not matched to a gene. In DNA form, the CDR3 reads TGTGCCAGCAGAGACCAGACTAGCGGGAGAAGGTATGAGCAGTTCTTC. Translating gives CASRDQTSGRRYEQFF.

This chain joins TRBV29-1 and TRBJ2-7; 8 bases are shared with TRBD1. Trimming at V came to 6 bases and at J to 0 bases, leaving 1 base not matched to a gene. Germline lookup yields CDR1 SQVTM and CDR2 ANQGSEA. The CDR3 is 12 amino acids. CDR3 amino acids: CSVGTGSYEQYF. Here the CDR3 DNA reads TGCAGCGTAGGGACAGGCTCCTACGAGCAGTACTTC.